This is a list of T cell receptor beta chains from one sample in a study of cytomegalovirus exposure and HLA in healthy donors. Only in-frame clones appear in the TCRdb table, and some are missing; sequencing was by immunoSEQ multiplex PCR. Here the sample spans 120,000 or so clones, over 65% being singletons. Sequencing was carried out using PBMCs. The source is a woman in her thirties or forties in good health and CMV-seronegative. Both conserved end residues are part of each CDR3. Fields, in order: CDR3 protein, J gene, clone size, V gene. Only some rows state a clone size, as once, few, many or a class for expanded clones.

cdr3_aa: CATSDWFSYNEQFF
j_call: TRBJ2-1
clone_size: once
v_call: TRBV28

cdr3_aa: CASSPIGRMGYGYTF
j_call: TRBJ1-2
clone_size: once
v_call: TRBV7-9

cdr3_aa: CASSLEGSGANGLTF
j_call: TRBJ2-6
clone_size: NA
v_call: TRBV7-3

cdr3_aa: CASSLIRGTNEQYF
j_call: TRBJ2-7
clone_size: few
v_call: TRBV11-2

cdr3_aa: CASSLYTQGAPYEQYF
j_call: TRBJ2-7
clone_size: NA
v_call: TRBV27

cdr3_aa: CASSEGQGRYNEQFF
j_call: TRBJ2-1
clone_size: few
v_call: TRBV6-1

cdr3_aa: CSSSLTGGPYEQYF
j_call: TRBJ2-7
clone_size: once
v_call: TRBV7-9

cdr3_aa: CASSRQGAVSSGANVLTF
j_call: TRBJ2-6
clone_size: NA
v_call: TRBV27

cdr3_aa: CASSLGQGDVYGYTF
j_call: TRBJ1-2
clone_size: few
v_call: TRBV7-9

cdr3_aa: CASSEYGGSLGIQYF
j_call: TRBJ2-4
clone_size: few
v_call: TRBV6-1

cdr3_aa: CASSLGRTHYEQYF
j_call: TRBJ2-7
clone_size: NA
v_call: TRBV13

cdr3_aa: CASSSDTNQPQHF
j_call: TRBJ1-5
clone_size: few
v_call: TRBV10-1

cdr3_aa: CASVGGAAGNQPQHF
j_call: TRBJ1-5
clone_size: once
v_call: TRBV28

cdr3_aa: CASSLQGAWGYGYTF
j_call: TRBJ1-2
clone_size: NA
v_call: TRBV28

cdr3_aa: CASTGTEVLYGYTF
j_call: TRBJ1-2
clone_size: NA
v_call: TRBV28

cdr3_aa: CASSLEGTGELYF
j_call: TRBJ2-7
clone_size: NA
v_call: TRBV5-8

cdr3_aa: CASRPWDRGNTEAFF
j_call: TRBJ1-1
clone_size: NA
v_call: TRBV27

cdr3_aa: CASSDPNRGSRPFLEAFF
j_call: TRBJ1-1
clone_size: few
v_call: TRBV10-2

cdr3_aa: CASSSAGQGRYGYTF
j_call: TRBJ1-2
clone_size: NA
v_call: TRBV28

cdr3_aa: CASSLSGTGTEAFF
j_call: TRBJ1-1
clone_size: NA
v_call: TRBV7-9

cdr3_aa: CASSLGSEQVYNEQFF
j_call: TRBJ2-1
clone_size: once
v_call: TRBV7-9

cdr3_aa: CASSTGQGGNNEQFF
j_call: TRBJ2-1
clone_size: few
v_call: TRBV27